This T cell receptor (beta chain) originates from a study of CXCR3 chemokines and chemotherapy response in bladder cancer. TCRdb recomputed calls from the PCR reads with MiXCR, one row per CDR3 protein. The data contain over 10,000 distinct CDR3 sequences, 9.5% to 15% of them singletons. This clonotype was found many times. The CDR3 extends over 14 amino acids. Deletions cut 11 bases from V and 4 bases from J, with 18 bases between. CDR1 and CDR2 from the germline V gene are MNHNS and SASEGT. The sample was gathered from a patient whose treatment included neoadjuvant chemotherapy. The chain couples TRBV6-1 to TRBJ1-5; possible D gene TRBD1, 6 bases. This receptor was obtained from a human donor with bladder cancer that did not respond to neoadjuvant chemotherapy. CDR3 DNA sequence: TGTGCCGTCGAGAAAGACAGGTGGAATCAGCCCCAGCATTTT. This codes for CAVEKDRWNQPQHF.